This T cell receptor beta chain came from a study of identical twins. A word on this clonotype: Antigen unknown.

General observations from the study: Carriage of fewer insertions was seen in abundant cord blood beta clonotypes, whereas memory repertoires showed none.

Trimming pared 6 bases from V and 0 bases from J, leaving 12 bases between. The length of the CDR3 is 14 residues. CDR1 and CDR2 from the germline V gene are SQVTM and ANQGSEA. TCRdb re-analysed the 5' RACE reads in MiXCR, keeping a single row per CDR3 protein. The sample records more than 400,000 distinct CDR3 sequences, 15% being singletons. A further study also used this sample, focusing on yellow fever vaccine responses in identical twins.

The source material was CD4+ T cells sorted from blood. The rearrangement links TRBV29-1 to TRBJ2-4, with D possibly being TRBD1 (6 bases). The origin of this receptor is a woman younger than 30 in good health. The DNA of the CDR3 is TGCAGCGTGGCCGACAGGCTAGCCAAAAACATTCAGTACTTC. Translation: CSVADRLAKNIQYF.